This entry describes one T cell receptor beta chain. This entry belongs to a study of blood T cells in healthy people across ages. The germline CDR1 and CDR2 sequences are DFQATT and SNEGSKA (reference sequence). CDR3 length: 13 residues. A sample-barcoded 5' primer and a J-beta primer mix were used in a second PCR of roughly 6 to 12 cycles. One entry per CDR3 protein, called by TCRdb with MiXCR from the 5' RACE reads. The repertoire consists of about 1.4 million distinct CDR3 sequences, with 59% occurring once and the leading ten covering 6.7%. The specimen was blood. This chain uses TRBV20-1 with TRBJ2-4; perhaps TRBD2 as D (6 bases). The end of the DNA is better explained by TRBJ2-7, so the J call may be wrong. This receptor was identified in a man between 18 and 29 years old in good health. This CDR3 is CSAVRDGSYEQYF. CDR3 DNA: TGCAGTGCCGTGCGGGACGGGAGCTACGAGCAGTACTTC.